These T cell receptor beta chains were read from a single sample in a study of T cells in Graves' hyperthyroidism and ophthalmopathy. TCRdb analysed the multiplex PCR reads with MiXCR anew, one entry per CDR3 protein. The sample yields about 680,000 distinct CDR3 sequences, under 45% seen once. The specimen sequenced was blood. Receptor source: a woman aged 40 to 50 with Graves' hyperthyroidism. The CDR3 runs from the conserved cysteine through the conserved F or W. For some rows the clone size is stated as once, few or many, or as a class when expanded; others skip it.

J,size,V,CDR3
TRBJ1-1,NA,TRBV19,CASSIIANTEAFF
TRBJ1-2,NA,TRBV28,CASSLSPIYGYTF
TRBJ2-7,NA,TRBV20-1,CSARAASDRGRPNEQYF
TRBJ1-6,many,TRBV12-3/TRBV12-4,CASSSLILNSPLHF
TRBJ1-1,many,TRBV29-1,CSVEGGSRNTEAFF
TRBJ2-5,NA,TRBV9,CSSSPERNGQETQYF
TRBJ1-1,many,TRBV10-3,CAISDRQGVGTEAFF
TRBJ1-1,many,TRBV5-1,CASSGTGGNTEAFF
TRBJ2-2,NA,TRBV11-2,CASSRGEDTGELFF
TRBJ1-6,NA,TRBV7-9,CASSPRMDSPLHF
TRBJ2-7,few,TRBV12-3/TRBV12-4,CASGLPAGTVYEQYF
TRBJ1-2,many,TRBV7-2,CASSLLRTGSANYGYTF
TRBJ1-2,NA,TRBV30,CAWFSEDGYTF
TRBJ1-4,NA,TRBV9,CASSGEGLEGTTNEKLFF
TRBJ1-1,once,TRBV25-1,CASSEGVGGTTEAFF
TRBJ1-4,many,TRBV2,CASSETRVGEKLFF
TRBJ2-1,NA,TRBV2,CASSATGTLSSYNEQFF
TRBJ1-3,many,TRBV7-8,CASSLGGFGGNTIYF
TRBJ1-2,many,TRBV19,CASHDRANYGYTF
TRBJ1-6,few,TRBV28,CASSPWDRVGSPLHF
TRBJ1-2,few,TRBV2,CASSPFALYGYTF
TRBJ2-5,NA,TRBV12-3/TRBV12-4,CASRGTITEAQYF
TRBJ1-2,many,TRBV7-2,CASSLRDSPTGYTF
TRBJ2-7,many,TRBV7-9,CASSFRLGGEQYF
TRBJ2-5,few,TRBV12-3/TRBV12-4,CASSFTRGMGLETQYF
TRBJ2-7,NA,TRBV25-1,CASSAGSGLAPSYEQYF
TRBJ2-7,few,TRBV7-9,CASSHRTDKTYEQYF